This TCR beta chain was captured in a study of PD-L1 blockade in urothelial cancer. V lost 4 bases and J lost 0, with 16 bases in between. This CDR3 region has 17 residues. From germline, CDR1 is MGHRA and CDR2 YSYEKL. Only in-frame clones appear in the TCRdb table, and some are missing; sequencing was by immunoSEQ multiplex PCR. The sample holds some 60,000 clones, more than 70% seen once. This specimen consisted of PBMCs, obtained around atezolizumab (anti-PD-L1) treatment. The rearrangement uses TRBV4-1 and TRBJ2-1; possible D gene TRBD1, 6 bases. This TCR was sampled from a man aged 50-60 years with urothelial cancer. CDR3 sequence (DNA): TGCGCCAGCAGCCGCCAAGAGCTAGGGGGCTCCTACAATGAGCAGTTCTTC. Residues: CASSRQELGGSYNEQFF.